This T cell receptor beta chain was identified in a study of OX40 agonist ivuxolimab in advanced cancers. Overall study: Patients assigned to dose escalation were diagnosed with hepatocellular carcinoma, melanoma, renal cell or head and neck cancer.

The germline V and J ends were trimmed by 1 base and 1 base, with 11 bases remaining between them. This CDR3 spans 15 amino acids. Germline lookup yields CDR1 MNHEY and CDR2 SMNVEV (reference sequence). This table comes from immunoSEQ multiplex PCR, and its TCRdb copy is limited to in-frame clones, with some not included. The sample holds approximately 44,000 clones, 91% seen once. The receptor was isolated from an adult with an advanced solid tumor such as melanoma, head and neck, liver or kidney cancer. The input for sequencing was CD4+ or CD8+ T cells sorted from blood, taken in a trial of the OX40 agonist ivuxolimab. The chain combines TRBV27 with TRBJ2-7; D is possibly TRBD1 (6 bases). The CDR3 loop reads CASSLYAGESYEQYF. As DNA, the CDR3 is TGTGCCAGCAGTTTATATGCAGGGGAGTCCTACGAGCAGTACTTC.